The 15 T cell receptor beta chains given below trace back to one sample, sequenced in a study of T cells after yellow fever vaccination. One entry per CDR3 protein, called by TCRdb with MiXCR from the 5' RACE reads. Of about 200,000 distinct CDR3 sequences listed, 3.2% are singletons. The sequencing used CD4+ T cells sorted from PBMCs, collected 10 days after the yellow fever booster vaccination. These receptors all come from a man younger than 30 who received the YFV17D yellow fever vaccine.

V gene TRBV4-1 combines with J gene TRBJ1-6; D remains ambiguous. This CDR3 comprises 16 residues. Between the trimmed V and J ends, which lost 1 base and 5 bases, there was a span of 12 bases. Germline CDR1 MGHRA, CDR2 YSYEKL. The CDR3 loop is CASSQGTWGNNSPLHF. CDR3 nucleotides: TGCGCCAGCAGCCAAGGAACGTGGGGAAATAATTCACCCCTCCACTTT.

Only a few counts were recorded for this clonotype. The V gene is TRBV18, the J gene TRBJ1-2, with a weak D call TRBD1 (6 bases). This CDR3 spans 16 amino acids. V dropped 2 bases and J dropped 7 bases, with 20 bases sitting between them. CDR1 is KGHSH, CDR2 LQKENI, per germline. The CDR3: CASSPTGPGAIGGYTF. Written as DNA, the CDR3 is TGTGCCAGCTCACCAACGGGTCCAGGGGCAATCGGTGGCTACACCTTC.

This clonotype has at least ten counts. The rearrangement joins TRBV6-6 to TRBJ2-3, with D unresolved. Germline assignment: CDR1 MNHNY and CDR2 SVGAGI (reference sequence). Trimming stripped 2 bases from V and 2 bases from J, with 8 bases between. The CDR3 totals 14 residues. The CDR3 region has the DNA TGTGCCAGCAGTTACGTTCAGGACACAGATACGCAGTATTTT. This codes for CASSYVQDTDTQYF.

This clonotype appeared many times. The chain combines TRBV7-2 with TRBJ1-2; 7 bases agree with TRBD1. The length of the CDR3 is 13 residues. Germline V CDR1 and CDR2: SGHTA, FQGNSA. Trimming cost V 5 bases and J 2 bases; bases outside gene matches: 2. The CDR3 sequence: CASSRDRNYGYTF. CDR3 bases: TGTGCCAGCAGCCGGGACAGAAACTATGGCTACACCTTC. Variable domain in full (rest from reference TRBV7-2 and TRBJ1-2): GAGVSQSPSNKVTEKGKDVELRCDPISGHTALYWYRQSLGQGLEFLIYFQGNSAPDKSGLPSDRFSAERTGGSVSTLTIQRTQQEDSAVYLCASSRDRNYGYTFGSGTRLTVV.

This clonotype occurred a few times. The rearrangement joins TRBV7-9 to TRBJ1-1; D is perhaps TRBD1 (5 bases). This CDR3 spans 15 amino acids. CDR1 and CDR2 (germline): SEHNR, FQNEAQ (reference sequence). V lost 5 bases and J 1 base, leaving 14 bases between the germline ends. Here the CDR3 reads CASSITGTENTEAFF. The CDR3, as DNA: TGTGCCAGCAGCATAACCGGGACCGAGAACACTGAAGCTTTCTTT.

This clonotype appeared a few times. The rearrangement links TRBV18 to TRBJ2-6; tentatively, D is TRBD1 or TRBD2 (5 bases each). This CDR3 has 16 residues. Germline V CDR1 and CDR2: KGHSH, LQKENI. Between the trimmed V and J ends, which lost 2 bases and 4 bases, there was a span of 12 bases. In DNA, the CDR3 is TGTGCCAGCTCACCAATTGGGGGTTCCGGGGCCAACGTCCTGACTTTC. As protein: CASSPIGGSGANVLTF.

This clonotype turned up a few times. V gene TRBV18 combines with J gene TRBJ1-5, with D maybe TRBD1 (5 bases). Germline assignment: CDR1 KGHSH and CDR2 LQKENI. V lost 6 bases, J lost 1 base, and 13 bases lay in between. CDR3 length: 15 residues. The DNA of the CDR3 is TGTGCCAGCTCGGGGACCCTGATGAGCAATCAGCCCCAGCATTTT. This codes for CASSGTLMSNQPQHF.

This clonotype was detected many times. The junction does not match germline at one end; this may be a read error. The chain is built from TRBV5-6 and TRBJ1-4; no firm D call. The CDR3 sequence is 13 residues long. Germline loops: CDR1 SGHDT, CDR2 YYEEEE. CDR3 bases: TGTGCCAGCAGCTTGGGGGCCACCCCGGCCCCCGATTTT. As protein: CASSLGATPAPDF.

The J gene is TRBJ1-2, the V gene TRBV7-8, with D maybe TRBD1 (5 bases). Between the trimmed V and J ends, which lost 1 base and 8 bases, there was a span of 20 bases. Germline values: CDR1 SGHVS, CDR2 FQNEAQ. The CDR3 length is 16 residues. CDR3 nucleotide sequence: TGTGCCAGCAGCTTAGTTGAAGGTCGGCAGGGCGGCGGCTACACCTTC. This sequence encodes CASSLVEGRQGGGYTF. Complete variable domain (other parts from reference TRBV7-8 and TRBJ1-2): GAGVSQSPRYKVAKRGQDVALRCDPISGHVSLFWYQQALGQGPEFLTYFQNEAQLDKSGLPSDRFFAERPEGSVSTLKIQRTQQEDSAVYLCASSLVEGRQGGGYTFGSGTRLTVV.

This clonotype was detected ten times or more. The rearrangement uses TRBV4-2 and TRBJ2-1, with 12 bases that match TRBD2. J lost 3 bases, V lost 3 bases, and 6 bases had no gene match. CDR3 size: 17 residues. From germline, CDR1 is LGHNA and CDR2 YNFKEQ. The CDR3 nucleotides read TGTGCCAGCAGCCACGCTAGGACTAGCGGGGACTACAATGAGCAGTTCTTC. Protein sequence: CASSHARTSGDYNEQFF.

The sample holds many counts of this clonotype. The chain recombines TRBV15 with TRBJ2-7, with a tentative D call TRBD2 (6 bases). CDR3 length: 14 amino acids. The germline CDR1 and CDR2 sequences are LNHNV and YYDKDF (reference sequence). The V end lost 0 bases, the J end lost 6 bases, and 12 bases lay between the germline ends. Here the CDR3 DNA reads TGTGCCACCAGCAGAGATAGGCTGCGGGGCGAGCAGTACTTC. Its translation: CATSRDRLRGEQYF.

In nucleotides, the CDR3 is TGCAGCGTCAAATTCACAGAGAATAATTCACCCCTCCACTTT. Amino acids: CSVKFTENNSPLHF. The rearrangement uses TRBV29-1 and TRBJ1-6; D not certain. CDR1 and CDR2 from the germline V gene are SQVTM and ANQGSEA. The CDR3 contains 14 residues. V dropped 6 bases and J dropped 5 bases, with 14 bases sitting between them.

This clonotype appeared many times. The chain employs TRBV6-2 or TRBV6-3 and TRBJ2-1; no clear D gene. V was cut by 9 bases and J by 6 bases, with 12 bases left in between. This CDR3 contains 12 residues. In germline, CDR1 is MNHEY, CDR2 SVGEGT. The CDR3 region has the DNA TGTGCCAGAAAGCGACACCTCAATGAGCAGTTCTTC. It codes for CARKRHLNEQFF.

This clonotype was seen ten or more times. The chain employs TRBV18 and TRBJ1-1; tentatively, D is TRBD1 (5 bases). V was trimmed by 0 bases and J by 2 bases, leaving 13 bases between them. Per the germline V gene, CDR1 is KGHSH and CDR2 is LQKENI. The CDR3 is 16 amino acids. CDR3 in amino acids: CASSPPNGGVNTEAFF. For the CDR3, the DNA is TGTGCCAGCTCACCACCGAACGGGGGGGTAAACACTGAAGCTTTCTTT.

The V gene is TRBV5-1, the J gene TRBJ2-7; 8 bases line up with TRBD2. V shed 4 bases, J shed 5 bases, and the junction held 17 bases outside the gene matches. The CDR3 sequence is 17 residues long. Germline V CDR1 and CDR2: SGHRS, YFSETQ. The chain's CDR3 is CASSLTLVAGLLNEQYF. In DNA, the CDR3 is TGCGCCAGCAGCCTGACGCTGGTAGCGGGGTTACTTAACGAGCAGTACTTC.